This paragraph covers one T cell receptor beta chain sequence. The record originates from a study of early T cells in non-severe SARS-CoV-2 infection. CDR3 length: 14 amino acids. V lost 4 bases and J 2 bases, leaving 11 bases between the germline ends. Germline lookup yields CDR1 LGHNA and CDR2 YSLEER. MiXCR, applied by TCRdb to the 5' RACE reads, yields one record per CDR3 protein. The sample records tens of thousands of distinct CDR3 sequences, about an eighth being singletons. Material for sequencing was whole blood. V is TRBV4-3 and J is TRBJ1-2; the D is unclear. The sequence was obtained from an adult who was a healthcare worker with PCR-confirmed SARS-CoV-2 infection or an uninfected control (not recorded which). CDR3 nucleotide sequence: TGCGCCAGCAGCCCCGCCGGAGGGAACTATGGCTACACCTTC. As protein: CASSPAGGNYGYTF.